This entry concerns a single T cell receptor (beta chain). From germline, CDR1 is LGHNA and CDR2 YSLEER. The ends were cut back, 3 bases at V and 2 bases at J, with 13 bases in the middle. The CDR3 covers 15 residues. The data were obtained in a study of blood T cell repertoires in COVID-19. Study context: Some COVID-19 samples were acute and others convalescent; all came from the United States, Italy and Spain. T cells, B-cell-depleted T cells, or PBMCs supplied cDNA or gDNA.

Seattle's enrolled individuals joined amid active infection and were then monitored longitudinally. Per the original methods: Counts of nucleated cells, estimated from reference gene primer amplification, were obtained. This table comes from immunoSEQ multiplex PCR, and its TCRdb copy is limited to in-frame clones, with some not included. V, J and clone size derive from that table, while D and trimming were established from the DNA sequence. The sample has 250,000 to 350,000 clones; roughly four fifths are singletons. The specimen was peripheral blood. The chain carries TRBV4-3 and TRBJ1-2; the D gene is possibly TRBD1 (6 bases). The clonotype originates from a person aged 70 to 79 with COVID-19, enrolled during active disease. CDR3 protein: CASSQRTAQNYGYTF. CDR3 DNA: TGCGCCAGCAGCCAGAGGACAGCACAAAACTATGGCTACACCTTC.